Listed below are T cell receptor beta chains from one sample, sequenced in a study of blood T cell repertoires in COVID-19. Libraries were prepared by immunoSEQ multiplex PCR; TCRdb keeps only in-frame clonotypes and omits some of them. The table records tens of thousands of clones, 80% to 90% of them present only once. Sequencing was performed on peripheral blood. These receptors were collected from a human donor in a cohort sampled during active COVID-19. The CDR3 runs from the conserved cysteine through the conserved F or W. Each record gives: J gene, clone size, D gene, V gene, CDR3 DNA, CDR3 protein. D genes are given only for firm matches. The size field is filled for only some rows; it gives once, few, many or a size class.

TRBJ1-5	.	.	TRBV19	TGTGCCAGTAGCCTCAGTTCCCCCGACAGGCGGGGGAATCAGCCCCAGCATTTT	CASSLSSPDRRGNQPQHF
TRBJ2-1	once	TRBD1	TRBV19	TGTGCCAGTAGTGTCCCGGGACAGGTTCTCAATGAGCAGTTCTTC	CASSVPGQVLNEQFF
TRBJ1-4	once	TRBD1	TRBV19	TGTGCCAGTAGTCCCCGGGACAGGGGGCGGACTAATGAAAAACTGTTTTTT	CASSPRDRGRTNEKLFF
TRBJ1-2	.	TRBD1	TRBV2	TGTGCCAGCAGTTCTCCGACAGGGTTTAGATATGGCTACACCTTC	CASSSPTGFRYGYTF
TRBJ2-7	.	.	TRBV7-2	TGTGCCAGCAGCTCGGAGATAAGGTACGAGCAGTACTTC	CASSSEIRYEQYF
TRBJ2-5	.	TRBD1	TRBV19	TGTGCCAGTAGTATTTTGGGACAGGGTATCGAGACCCAGTACTTC	CASSILGQGIETQYF
TRBJ1-1	.	TRBD1	TRBV12-5	TGTGCTAGTGGTTTGGCATTGGACAGGGGCACTGAAGCTTTCTTT	CASGLALDRGTEAFF
TRBJ2-1	.	.	TRBV2	TGTGCCAGCAGTGAATATAGTAGTGTTAAGTTCTTC	CASSEYSSVKFF
TRBJ2-1	.	.	TRBV2	TGTGCCAGCAGCTCTTTCCATGAGCAGTTCTTC	CASSSFHEQFF
TRBJ2-5	.	TRBD1	TRBV6-5	TGTGCCAGCAGTCGGGGACAGTACCAAGAGACCCAGTACTTC	CASSRGQYQETQYF
TRBJ2-1	.	.	TRBV29-1	TGCAGCGCTGAGGACTGGCTCCACAATGAGCAGTTCTTC	CSAEDWLHNEQFF
TRBJ2-1	.	TRBD2	TRBV14	TGTGCCAGCAGCCAAACTAGCGGCGCCTACAATGAGCAGTTCTTC	CASSQTSGAYNEQFF
TRBJ1-1	.	TRBD1	TRBV18	TGTGCCAGCTCACTTTGGACAGGGGACACTGAAGCTTTCTTT	CASSLWTGDTEAFF
TRBJ1-5	.	.	TRBV6-5	TGTGCCAGCAGTTACTCGGGCCCGCGGGGGCAGCCCCAGCATTTT	CASSYSGPRGQPQHF
TRBJ1-4	.	TRBD1	TRBV7-2	TGTGCCAGCAGCCCAATGACAGGGCAGAATGAAAAACTGTTTTTT	CASSPMTGQNEKLFF
TRBJ2-3	.	.	TRBV18	TGTGCCAGCTCAGCGGGAATGGGAGTGGGGACAGATACGCAGTATTTT	CASSAGMGVGTDTQYF
TRBJ2-4	.	TRBD2	TRBV9	TGTGCCAGCAGCGTAGACGGGGGGAGAATCGGCAAAAACATTCAGTACTTC	CASSVDGGRIGKNIQYF
TRBJ2-7	.	TRBD2	TRBV6-5	TGTGCCAGCAGCCGGGGGACTAGCGGGAGCAACGAGCAGTACTTC	CASSRGTSGSNEQYF